A selection of T cell receptor beta chains follows, all from one sample in a study of long-term antiretroviral therapy in people with HIV. Method: immunoSEQ multiplex PCR; TCRdb's copy keeps in-frame clones and lacks some. The sample records 33,000 or so clones, approximately 80% being singletons. This specimen was unsorted PBMCs, taken 0.3 years after starting antiretroviral therapy. Receptors originate from a man aged 18 to 35 with HIV. The CDR3 runs from the conserved cysteine through the conserved F or W. A D gene is named only where the DNA matches it firmly. Not all rows give a size; the values are once, few, many and, for expanded clones, a class.

size	V	D	J	CDR3	DNA
once	TRBV15	.	TRBJ1-4	CATSRAGVVATNEKLFF	TGTGCCACCAGCAGAGCAGGGGTTGTTGCCACTAATGAAAAACTGTTTTTT
.	TRBV12-5	TRBD1	TRBJ1-5	CASGLSDGRGLYSNQPQHF	TGTGCTAGTGGTTTGTCCGATGGCAGGGGGTTGTATAGCAATCAGCCCCAGCATTTT
.	TRBV4-1	.	TRBJ1-5	CASSQDQYNQPQHF	TGCGCCAGCAGCCAAGATCAGTACAATCAGCCCCAGCATTTT
.	TRBV30	TRBD2	TRBJ2-5	CAGTMGLDFQETQYF	TGTGCGGGGACAATGGGACTAGATTTCCAAGAGACCCAGTACTTC
.	TRBV15	TRBD2	TRBJ2-1	CATSIRSSGMEQFF	TGTGCCACCAGCATACGTTCGAGCGGGATGGAGCAGTTCTTC
.	TRBV9	TRBD2	TRBJ2-7	CASSVTSGGPYEQYF	TGTGCCAGCAGCGTAACTAGCGGGGGTCCCTACGAGCAGTACTTC
.	TRBV5-6	TRBD2	TRBJ2-1	CASSSVAGGYNEQFF	TGTGCCAGCAGCTCGGTAGCGGGTGGCTACAATGAGCAGTTCTTC
.	TRBV27	.	TRBJ2-2	CASSLLGGTGELFF	TGTGCCAGCAGTTTATTGGGGGGCACCGGGGAGCTGTTTTTT
.	TRBV20-1	.	TRBJ1-2	CSARDGDGYTF	TGCAGTGCTAGAGATGGCGATGGCTACACCTTC
.	TRBV2	.	TRBJ2-1	CASSEDSNEQFF	TGTGCCAGCAGTGAAGACAGCAATGAGCAGTTCTTC
.	TRBV9	.	TRBJ2-5	CASSVSNQETQYF	TGTGCCAGCAGCGTATCGAACCAAGAGACCCAGTACTTC
.	TRBV7-3	.	TRBJ1-2	CASSLGSGANGYTF	TGTGCCAGCAGCTTAGGGTCAGGGGCGAATGGCTACACCTTC
.	TRBV5-4	TRBD2	TRBJ2-1	CASSSGLAGEGEQFF	TGTGCCAGCAGCTCTGGCCTAGCGGGGGAGGGGGAGCAGTTCTTC
.	TRBV10-3	.	TRBJ2-5	CAISEPVGAGRSETQYF	TGTGCCATCAGTGAGCCTGTTGGGGCAGGGCGTTCGGAGACCCAGTACTTC
.	TRBV6-5	.	TRBJ2-7	CASRPYHGAYEQYF	TGTGCCAGCAGACCTTACCACGGAGCCTACGAGCAGTACTTC
.	TRBV6-6	TRBD2	TRBJ2-5	CASSYGAGGSVTQYF	TGTGCCAGCAGTTACGGGGCGGGGGGGTCGGTGACCCAGTACTTC
few	TRBV2	.	TRBJ2-7	CASSESNREISYEQYF	TGTGCCAGCAGTGAAAGCAACAGGGAAATCTCGTACGAGCAGTACTTC
once	TRBV30	TRBD1	TRBJ1-1	CAAGQGFTEAFF	TGTGCCGCGGGACAGGGGTTCACTGAAGCTTTCTTT
.	TRBV7-9	TRBD1	TRBJ2-5	CASSLSPGQGTVQETQYF	TGTGCCAGCAGCTTATCCCCGGGACAGGGGACGGTCCAAGAGACCCAGTACTTC
.	TRBV7-2	TRBD2	TRBJ2-5	CASSLARLAGEETQYF	TGTGCCAGCAGCTTGGCCCGACTAGCGGGAGAGGAGACCCAGTACTTC
.	TRBV4-2	TRBD1	TRBJ1-1	CASSQDATGGTEAFF	TGTGCCAGCAGCCAAGACGCGACAGGGGGCACTGAAGCTTTCTTT
.	TRBV7-9	.	TRBJ2-2	CASSSSDSLNTGELFF	TGTGCCAGCAGCTCTTCTGACAGCTTGAACACCGGGGAGCTGTTTTTT
.	TRBV29-1	TRBD1	TRBJ2-7	CSVEKRAGGLGEQYF	TGCAGCGTTGAAAAAAGGGCAGGGGGTCTTGGCGAGCAGTACTTC
.	TRBV2	TRBD2	TRBJ2-3	CASSPSGGASTDTQYF	TGTGCCAGCAGTCCTAGCGGGGGGGCTAGCACAGATACGCAGTATTTT
.	TRBV11-2	.	TRBJ2-7	CASSPAGLRSYEQYF	TGTGCCAGCAGCCCCGCAGGGCTGAGATCCTACGAGCAGTACTTC
.	TRBV7-8	.	TRBJ1-1	CASSPYTTNTEAFF	TGTGCCAGCAGCCCCTACACCACGAACACTGAAGCTTTCTTT
.	TRBV19	TRBD2	TRBJ2-7	CATAERDSYEQYF	TGTGCCACCGCTGAGCGGGATTCCTACGAGCAGTACTTC
.	TRBV7-8	.	TRBJ1-2	CASSSSGTYGYTF	TGTGCCAGCAGCTCGTCAGGGACTTATGGCTACACCTTC
.	TRBV28	TRBD1	TRBJ2-7	CASSRQGYEQYF	TGTGCCAGCAGTCGACAGGGCTACGAGCAGTACTTC
once	TRBV29-1	.	TRBJ1-1	CSVPAGHFHQDTEAFF	TGCAGCGTTCCGGCCGGCCATTTCCATCAGGACACTGAAGCTTTCTTT
.	TRBV6-5	.	TRBJ1-1	CASSYPNDQGHTEAFF	TGTGCCAGCAGTTACCCTAACGACCAGGGCCACACTGAAGCTTTCTTT
.	TRBV7-6	.	TRBJ2-1	CASSLGVDPRDEQFF	TGTGCCAGCAGCTTAGGGGTCGACCCCCGGGATGAGCAGTTCTTC
.	TRBV5-4	.	TRBJ2-7	CASSGAYEQYF	TGTGCCAGCAGCGGGGCGTACGAGCAGTACTTC
.	TRBV7-9	.	TRBJ1-2	CASSRQDYGYTF	TGTGCCAGCAGTAGACAGGACTATGGCTACACCTTC
.	TRBV30	TRBD1	TRBJ1-6	CAWSRTQGPLHF	TGTGCCTGGAGCCGTACACAGGGGCCCCTCCACTTT
few	TRBV6-5	TRBD1	TRBJ1-2	CASSYSRAGGSYGYTF	TGTGCCAGCAGTTACTCGCGGGCAGGGGGCAGCTATGGCTACACCTTC
.	TRBV19	.	TRBJ2-1	CASSIVWGLSYNEQFF	TGTGCCAGTAGTATAGTATGGGGTCTCTCCTACAATGAGCAGTTCTTC
.	TRBV27	TRBD1	TRBJ2-7	CASSFPGGEQYF	TGTGCCAGCAGTTTTCCAGGGGGCGAGCAGTACTTC
few	TRBV20-1	.	TRBJ1-2	CSATPRWGYTF	TGCAGTGCTACACCCCGGTGGGGCTACACCTTC
.	TRBV4-3	.	TRBJ1-1	CASSSTAGQNTEAFF	TGCGCCAGCAGCTCTACGGCGGGACAGAACACTGAAGCTTTCTTT
.	TRBV9	.	TRBJ1-1	CASSVDQLMNTEAFF	TGTGCCAGCAGCGTAGACCAGCTGATGAACACTGAAGCTTTCTTT
once	TRBV7-9	TRBD1	TRBJ2-7	CASSFHRGNFYEQYF	TGTGCCAGCAGCTTTCACAGGGGGAACTTCTACGAGCAGTACTTC
medium-sized	TRBV2	.	TRBJ2-1	CASSEAAVLETEFF	TGTGCCAGCAGTGAAGCAGCCGTACTCGAAACGGAGTTCTTC
.	TRBV19	TRBD1	TRBJ2-1	CASSIGLTGVKYNEQFF	TGTGCCAGTAGTATAGGCTTGACAGGGGTTAAGTACAATGAGCAGTTCTTC
.	TRBV28	.	TRBJ2-1	CASSPFRGRGNEQFF	TGTGCCAGCAGCCCATTCAGGGGAAGGGGGAATGAGCAGTTCTTC
.	TRBV25-1	.	TRBJ1-1	CASSAVPREAFF	TGTGCCAGCAGTGCCGTGCCCCGGGAAGCTTTCTTT
.	TRBV30	.	TRBJ1-1	CASPPRAGSPEAFF	TGTGCCTCCCCCCCGAGGGCAGGGAGCCCTGAAGCTTTCTTT
.	TRBV7-8	TRBD2	TRBJ2-1	CASSSTSGGAGEQFF	TGTGCCAGCAGCTCCACTAGCGGGGGGGCCGGTGAGCAGTTCTTC
.	TRBV2	TRBD1	TRBJ2-7	CASSPDRGPYEQYF	TGTGCCAGCAGTCCCGACAGGGGGCCTTACGAGCAGTACTTC
.	TRBV28	.	TRBJ1-4	CASRDGEKLFF	TGTGCCAGCAGAGACGGTGAAAAACTGTTTTTT
.	TRBV27	.	TRBJ1-3	CASSFQGSSSGNTIYF	TGTGCCAGCAGTTTTCAGGGGTCGTCCTCTGGAAACACCATATATTTT
once	TRBV27	.	TRBJ2-5	CASSFSGTQGGETQYF	TGTGCCAGCAGTTTCTCCGGGACCCAGGGCGGGGAGACCCAGTACTTC
.	TRBV6-1	.	TRBJ2-6	CASNRAESGANVLTF	TGTGCCAGCAATCGGGCCGAGTCTGGGGCCAACGTCCTGACTTTC
.	TRBV10-2	.	TRBJ1-1	CASRVAAPNTEAFF	TGCGCCAGCAGAGTGGCAGCGCCGAACACTGAAGCTTTCTTT
few	TRBV7-6	.	TRBJ1-2	CASSSGTYGYTF	TGTGCCAGCAGCTCAGGGACCTATGGCTACACCTTC